These 8 T cell receptor beta chains came from one sample sequenced in a study of CD8 T cells in ankylosing spondylitis. One entry per CDR3 protein results from TCRdb running MiXCR on the 5' RACE reads. This sample carries a few hundred thousand distinct CDR3 sequences, 20% of them seen once, and the ten largest clones take under 15%. Sequencing input: blood, either unsorted or a sorted T cell fraction (not recorded which). The receptors come from a male donor with ankylosing spondylitis or in good health (not recorded which).

A few counts support this clonotype. This chain uses TRBV6-1 with TRBJ2-2; 7 bases agree with TRBD1. The trim removed 9 bases at V and 5 bases at J, leaving 6 bases unmatched. The CDR3 totals 13 residues. Per germline, CDR1 MNHNS and CDR2 SASEGT. Written as DNA, the CDR3 is TGTGCCAGTAGACAGGGACGGACCGGGGAGCTGTTTTTT. This codes for CASRQGRTGELFF.

This clonotype occurred a few times. The V and J genes are TRBV27 and TRBJ2-7, with D possibly TRBD1 on 5 matching bases. Germline values: CDR1 MNHEY, CDR2 SMNVEV (reference sequence). The CDR3 covers 12 residues. V dropped 5 bases and J dropped 7 bases, with 12 bases sitting between them. The CDR3 reads CASSITGREQYF. CDR3 nucleotide sequence: TGTGCCAGCAGTATAACAGGAAGAGAGCAGTACTTC.

This clonotype was detected a few times. The V call is TRBV20-1, the J call TRBJ2-7; perhaps D is TRBD1 or TRBD2 (5 bases each). V lost 8 bases and J 8 bases, leaving 13 bases between the germline ends. The CDR3 runs 10 residues. Germline V gene data show CDR1 as DFQATT and CDR2 as SNEGSKA (reference sequence). CDR3 region: CSPRGTQQYF. CDR3 sequence (DNA): TGCAGTCCCCGAGGGACCCAGCAGTACTTC.

The CDR3 reads CASRSTGYNEQFF. The CDR3 DNA sequence: TGCGCCAGCAGGTCGACAGGATACAATGAGCAGTTCTTC. V and J are TRBV4-1 and TRBJ2-1; D is possibly TRBD1 (6 bases). The ends were cut back, 6 bases at V and 4 bases at J, with 10 bases in the middle. The CDR3 has 13 residues. The germline V gene has CDR1 MGHRA and CDR2 YSYEKL.

CDR3 bases: TGCAGTGCCAGGGAGTCGACTGAAGCTTTCTTT. It codes for CSARESTEAFF. The V and J genes are TRBV20-1 and TRBJ1-1; D may be TRBD1 (5 bases). V shed 6 bases and J shed 5 bases, with 10 bases lying between them. The V gene's germline CDR1 is DFQATT and CDR2 SNEGSKA (reference sequence). This CDR3 is built from 11 residues.

This clonotype occurred a few times. The rearrangement links TRBV18 to TRBJ2-5; weak D call: TRBD1 (6 bases). This CDR3 spans 15 amino acids. Germline V lookup: CDR1 KGHSH, CDR2 LQKENI. Deletions cut 2 bases from V and 0 bases from J, with 10 bases between. The CDR3 sequence: CASSPGQRYQETQYF. The CDR3 coding sequence is TGTGCCAGCTCACCAGGACAGCGGTACCAAGAGACCCAGTACTTC.

V is TRBV19 and J is TRBJ2-5; D ambiguous. V gave up 4 bases and J gave up 4 bases, with 7 bases separating them. The CDR3 covers 12 residues. CDR1 and CDR2 from the germline V gene are LNHDA and SQIVND (reference sequence). The CDR3 DNA is TGTGCCAGTAGTAGTTGGGGAGAGACCCAGTACTTC. Translation: CASSSWGETQYF.

This clonotype was observed a few times. This sequence joins TRBV13 and TRBJ2-1; D perhaps matches TRBD1 (7 bases). CDR3 length: 14 amino acids. V was trimmed by 5 bases and J by 9 bases, leaving 17 bases between them. Per the germline V gene, CDR1 is PRHDT and CDR2 is FYEKMQ (reference sequence). The CDR3 sequence: CASSATGTGGEQFF. In nucleotides, the CDR3 is TGTGCCAGCAGCGCGACAGGGACCGGGGGTGAGCAGTTCTTC. Complete variable domain (other parts from reference TRBV13 and TRBJ2-1): AAGVIQSPRHLIKEKRETATLKCYPIPRHDTVYWYQQGPGQDPQFLISFYEKMQSDKGSIPDRFSAQQFSDYHSELNMSSLELGDSALYFCASSATGTGGEQFFGPGTRLTVL.